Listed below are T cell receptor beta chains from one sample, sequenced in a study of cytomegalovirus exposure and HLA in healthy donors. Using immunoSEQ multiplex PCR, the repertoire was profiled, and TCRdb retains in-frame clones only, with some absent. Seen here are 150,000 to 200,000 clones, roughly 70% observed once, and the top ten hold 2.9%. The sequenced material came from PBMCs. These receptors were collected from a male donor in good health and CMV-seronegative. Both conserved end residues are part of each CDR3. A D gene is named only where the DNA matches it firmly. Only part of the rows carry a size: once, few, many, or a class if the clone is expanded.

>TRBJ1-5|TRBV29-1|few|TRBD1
CSVLTGDSNQPQHF
TGCAGCGTTCTTACAGGGGATAGCAATCAGCCCCAGCATTTT
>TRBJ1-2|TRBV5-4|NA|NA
CASSLFTGSGRFSYGYTF
TGTGCCAGCAGCTTGTTCACGGGCAGCGGACGGTTTAGCTATGGCTACACCTTC
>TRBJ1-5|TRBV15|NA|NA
CATSRGLNQPQHF
TGTGCCACCAGCAGGGGCCTAAATCAGCCCCAGCATTTT
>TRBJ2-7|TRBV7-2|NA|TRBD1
CASSLERDRGSYEQYF
TGTGCCAGCAGCTTAGAGCGGGACAGGGGCTCCTACGAGCAGTACTTC
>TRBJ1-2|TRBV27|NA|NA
CASSPTGMGLYGYTF
TGTGCCAGCAGTCCCACAGGGATGGGCCTCTATGGCTACACCTTC
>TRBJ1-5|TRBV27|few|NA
CASSLYRDQPQHF
TGTGCCAGCAGTTTATACAGGGATCAGCCCCAGCATTTT
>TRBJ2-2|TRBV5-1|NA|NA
CASSLTGTGELFF
TGCGCCAGCAGCTTGACCGGGACCGGGGAGCTGTTTTTT
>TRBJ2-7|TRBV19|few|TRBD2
CASSVRASGYEQYF
TGTGCCAGTAGTGTTAGGGCTAGCGGATACGAGCAGTACTTC
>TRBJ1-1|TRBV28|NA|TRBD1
CASSRDRGHWNTEAFF
TGTGCCAGCAGTCGCGACAGGGGGCATTGGAACACTGAAGCTTTCTTT
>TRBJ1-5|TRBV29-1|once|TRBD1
CSVSTGEPQPQHF
TGCAGCGTGTCGACAGGGGAACCTCAGCCCCAGCATTTT
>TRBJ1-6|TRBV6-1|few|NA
CASSEDGRGNSPLHF
TGTGCCAGCAGTGAAGACGGGAGGGGAAATTCACCCCTCCACTTT
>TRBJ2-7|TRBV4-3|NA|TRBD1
CASSQGTGRYEQYF
TGCGCCAGCAGCCAGGGGACAGGGCGATACGAGCAGTACTTC
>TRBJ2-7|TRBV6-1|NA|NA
CASSGPASSYEQYF
TGTGCCAGCAGTGGGCCCGCCAGCTCCTACGAGCAGTACTTC
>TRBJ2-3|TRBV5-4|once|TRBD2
CASSSRTSGTDTQYF
TGTGCCAGCAGCTCCCGGACTAGCGGCACAGATACGCAGTATTTT
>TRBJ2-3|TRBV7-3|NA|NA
CASSLVRFDTQYF
TGTGCCAGCAGCTTAGTCAGGTTCGATACGCAGTATTTT
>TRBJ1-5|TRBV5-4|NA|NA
CASSLDGNQPQHF
TGTGCCAGCAGCTTGGACGGGAATCAGCCCCAGCATTTT
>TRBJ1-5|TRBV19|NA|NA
CASSTWGGLGNQPQHF
TGTGCCAGTAGTACATGGGGGGGATTAGGCAATCAGCCCCAGCATTTT
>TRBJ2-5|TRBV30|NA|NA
CAWSVGTSETQYF
TGTGCCTGGAGTGTAGGGACATCAGAGACCCAGTACTTC
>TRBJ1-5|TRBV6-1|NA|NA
CASSETRGTGNQPQHF
TGTGCCAGCAGTGAGACCAGGGGAACGGGCAATCAGCCCCAGCATTTT
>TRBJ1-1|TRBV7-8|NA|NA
CASSLASTEAFF
TGTGCCAGCAGCTTAGCGAGCACTGAAGCTTTCTTT
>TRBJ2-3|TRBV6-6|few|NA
CASKRADTQYF
TGTGCCAGCAAGCGTGCAGATACGCAGTATTTT
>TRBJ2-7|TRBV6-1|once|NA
CATRTGGGAYEQYF
TGTGCCACCCGAACAGGTGGCGGAGCCTACGAGCAGTACTTC
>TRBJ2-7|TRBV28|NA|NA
CASSFNEQYF
TGTGCCAGCAGTTTCAACGAGCAGTACTTC
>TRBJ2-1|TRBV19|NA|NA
CASSILLARNEQFF
TGTGCCAGTAGTATTTTACTAGCCAGGAATGAGCAGTTCTTC
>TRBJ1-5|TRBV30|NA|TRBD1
CAWSGQGRQPQHF
TGTGCCTGGTCAGGACAGGGGAGGCAGCCCCAGCATTTT
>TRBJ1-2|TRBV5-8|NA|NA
CASYTPGALYFGYTF
TGTGCCAGCTACACCCCAGGGGCCCTCTATTTCGGCTACACCTTC
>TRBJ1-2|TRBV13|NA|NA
CASRGAGYGYTF
TGTGCCAGCCGGGGGGCAGGCTATGGCTACACCTTC
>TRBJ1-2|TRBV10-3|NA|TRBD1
CAISEPGGYGYTF
TGTGCCATCAGTGAACCAGGGGGCTATGGCTACACCTTC
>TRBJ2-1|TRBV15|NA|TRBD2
CATSRSSGTSGRAYNEQFF
TGTGCCACCAGCAGAAGCTCCGGGACTAGCGGGAGGGCCTACAATGAGCAGTTCTTC
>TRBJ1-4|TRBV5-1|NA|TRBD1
CASSVDRGDEKLFF
TGCGCCAGCAGCGTGGACAGGGGCGATGAAAAACTGTTTTTT
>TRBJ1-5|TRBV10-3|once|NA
CAISGPGEGINQPQHF
TGTGCCATCAGTGGTCCCGGAGAGGGAATCAATCAGCCCCAGCATTTT
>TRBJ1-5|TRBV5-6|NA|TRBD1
CASSILGTGVGNQPQHF
TGTGCCAGCAGCATCCTCGGGACAGGGGTAGGCAATCAGCCCCAGCATTTT
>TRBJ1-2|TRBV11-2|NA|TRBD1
CASNPPRGSSRGYGYTF
TGTGCCAGCAACCCACCCAGGGGGAGTAGTCGGGGCTATGGCTACACCTTC
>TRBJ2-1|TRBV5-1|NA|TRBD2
CASSYSGTSGSYEQFF
TGCGCCAGCAGCTACTCCGGGACTAGCGGGAGCTATGAGCAGTTCTTC
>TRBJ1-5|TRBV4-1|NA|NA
CVSSQGRGSQPQHF
TGCGTCAGCAGCCAAGGGCGCGGGAGTCAGCCCCAGCATTTT
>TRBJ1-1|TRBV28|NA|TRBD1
CASSFDREDTEAFF
TGTGCCAGCAGTTTCGACAGGGAGGACACTGAAGCTTTCTTT
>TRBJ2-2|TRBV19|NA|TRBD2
CASSILAGGGELFF
TGTGCCAGTAGTATTCTAGCGGGAGGTGGGGAGCTGTTTTTT
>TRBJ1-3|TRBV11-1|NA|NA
CASSSDSTGNTIYF
TGTGCCAGCAGCTCCGACAGCACTGGAAACACCATATATTTT
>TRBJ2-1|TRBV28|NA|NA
CASSSRGMYNNGQFF
TGTGCCAGCAGTTCGAGGGGGATGTACAACAATGGGCAGTTCTTC
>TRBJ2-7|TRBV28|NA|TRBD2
CASLSGAPESSYEQYF
TGTGCCAGCCTCAGCGGGGCGCCCGAAAGCTCCTACGAGCAGTACTTC
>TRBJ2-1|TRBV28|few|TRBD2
CASGLALEGDEQFF
TGTGCCAGTGGACTAGCCCTAGAGGGAGATGAGCAGTTCTTC
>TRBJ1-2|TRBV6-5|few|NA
CASSYVQGHGYTF
TGTGCCAGCAGTTACGTCCAGGGGCACGGCTACACCTTC
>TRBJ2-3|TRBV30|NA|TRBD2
CAWSGGRGTDTQYF
TGTGCCTGGAGTGGCGGGAGGGGCACAGATACGCAGTATTTT
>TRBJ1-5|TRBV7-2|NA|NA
CASSLTGTQPQHF
TGTGCCAGCAGCCTTACAGGGACTCAGCCCCAGCATTTT
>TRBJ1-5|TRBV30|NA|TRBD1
CAWDRAAGQPQHF
TGTGCCTGGGACAGGGCCGCAGGTCAGCCCCAGCATTTT